This record covers a single TCR beta chain. The antigen remains undetermined. TCRdb reanalysed the RACE reads using MiXCR and keeps one entry per CDR3 protein. The sample contains 250,000 or so distinct CDR3 sequences, 7.5% to 8% of which appear only once. The CDR3 is made up of 16 amino acids. Trimming left V 4 bases short and J 5 bases short, with 21 bases between. Germline V gene lookup returns CDR1 SGDLS and CDR2 YYNGEE. The source of the sample is a study of human T cells and chemical hapten exposure. On the study more broadly: Investigators sensitized around 2 cm by around 2 cm of upper inner arm skin with 2% DPC. Whole-study findings and limits: Expanded TCRs grouped into significantly more large CDR3 similarity clusters than controls produced. PT1 expanded TCR counts correlated positively with patch test score.

Specified time point: pre-sensitization, week 0. This sample's treatment: therapeutic diphenylcyclopropenone sensitization with weekly scalp DPC. Each patch test followed a blood draw. The material sequenced was whole blood, taken in connection with sensitization to the hapten diphenylcyclopropenone (DPC). V gene TRBV9 combines with J gene TRBJ1-1; D is unresolved. The clonotype comes from a man aged 18 to 29 with alopecia areata. Some clones in this sample may be carry-over from other donors' samples. In DNA form, the CDR3 reads TGTGCCAGCAGCCCCCATTCCTCTAGGGCGGGGACTGAAGCTTTCTTT. It codes for CASSPHSSRAGTEAFF.